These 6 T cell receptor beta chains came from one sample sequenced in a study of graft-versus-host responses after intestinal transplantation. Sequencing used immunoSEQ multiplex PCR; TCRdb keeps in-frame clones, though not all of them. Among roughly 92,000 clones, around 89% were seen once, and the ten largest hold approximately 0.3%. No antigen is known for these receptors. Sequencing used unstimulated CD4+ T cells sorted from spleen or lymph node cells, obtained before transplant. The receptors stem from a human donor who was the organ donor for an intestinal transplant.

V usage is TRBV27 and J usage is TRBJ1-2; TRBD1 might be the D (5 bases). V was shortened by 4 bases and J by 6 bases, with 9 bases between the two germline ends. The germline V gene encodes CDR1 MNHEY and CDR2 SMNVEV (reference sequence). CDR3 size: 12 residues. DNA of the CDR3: TGTGCCAGCAGTTCCCCAGGGCATGGCTACACCTTC. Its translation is CASSSPGHGYTF.

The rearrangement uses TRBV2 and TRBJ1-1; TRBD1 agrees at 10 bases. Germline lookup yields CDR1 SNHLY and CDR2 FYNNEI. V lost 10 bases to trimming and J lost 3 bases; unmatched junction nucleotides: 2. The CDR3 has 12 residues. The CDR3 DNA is TGTGCCACCGGGACAGGGGACACTGAAGCTTTCTTT. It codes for CATGTGDTEAFF.

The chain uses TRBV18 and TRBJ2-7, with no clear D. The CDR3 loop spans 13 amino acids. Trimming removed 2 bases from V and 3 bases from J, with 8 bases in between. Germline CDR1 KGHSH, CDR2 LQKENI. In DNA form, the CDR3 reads TGTGCCAGCTCACCAGGGCAGCACTACGAGCAGTACTTC. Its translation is CASSPGQHYEQYF.

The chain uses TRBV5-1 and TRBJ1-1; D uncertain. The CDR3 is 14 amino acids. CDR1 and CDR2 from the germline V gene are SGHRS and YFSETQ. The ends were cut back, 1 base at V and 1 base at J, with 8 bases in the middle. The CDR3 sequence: CASSLMGPNTEAFF. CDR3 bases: TGCGCCAGCAGCTTGATGGGCCCGAACACTGAAGCTTTCTTT.

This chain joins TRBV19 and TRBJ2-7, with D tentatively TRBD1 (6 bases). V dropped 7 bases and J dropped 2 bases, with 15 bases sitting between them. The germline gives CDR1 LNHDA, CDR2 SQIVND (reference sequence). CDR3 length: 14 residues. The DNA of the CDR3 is TGTGCCAGTACCTCGACCGACAGGCCCTACGAGCAGTACTTC. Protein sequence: CASTSTDRPYEQYF.

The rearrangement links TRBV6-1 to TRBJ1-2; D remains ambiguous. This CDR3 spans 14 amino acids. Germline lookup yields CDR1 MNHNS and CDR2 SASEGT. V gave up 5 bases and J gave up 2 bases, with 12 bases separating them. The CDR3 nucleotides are TGTGCCAGCAGTTCGTCTTTACTCAACTATGGCTACACCTTC. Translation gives CASSSSLLNYGYTF.